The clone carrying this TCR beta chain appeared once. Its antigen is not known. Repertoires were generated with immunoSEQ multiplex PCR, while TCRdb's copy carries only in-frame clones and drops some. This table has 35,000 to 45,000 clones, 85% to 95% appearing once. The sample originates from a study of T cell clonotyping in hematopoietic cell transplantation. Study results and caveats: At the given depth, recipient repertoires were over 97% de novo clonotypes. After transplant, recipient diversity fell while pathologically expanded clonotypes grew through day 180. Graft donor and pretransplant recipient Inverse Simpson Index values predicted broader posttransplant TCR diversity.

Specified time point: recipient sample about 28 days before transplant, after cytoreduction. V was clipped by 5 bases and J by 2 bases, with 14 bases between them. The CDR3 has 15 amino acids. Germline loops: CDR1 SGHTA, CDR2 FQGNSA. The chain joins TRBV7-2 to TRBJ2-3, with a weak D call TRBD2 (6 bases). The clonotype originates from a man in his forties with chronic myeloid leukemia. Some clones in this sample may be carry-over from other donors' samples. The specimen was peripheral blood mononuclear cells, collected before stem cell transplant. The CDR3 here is CASSPETRATDTQYF. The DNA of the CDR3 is TGTGCCAGCAGCCCCGAGACTAGGGCCACAGATACGCAGTATTTT.